This TCR beta chain was sequenced in a study of blood T cells in healthy people across ages. Trimming removed 5 bases at V and 0 bases at J, with 14 bases between. Germline CDR1 is SGHTA and CDR2 is FQGNSA. The CDR3 has 16 residues. Donors were healthy Caucasian individuals from Russia aged about 6 to 90. A J-beta primer mix and a sample-barcoded 5' primer were used in a second PCR of about 7 to 11 cycles. TCRdb reprocessed the 5' RACE reads with MiXCR, giving one entry per CDR3 protein. The sample lists some 860,000 distinct CDR3 sequences; 45% to 70% were seen once. The sample comprised blood. This sequence was found in a man aged 35 to 55 in good health. This sequence joins TRBV7-2 and TRBJ2-1; unclear D gene. The CDR3 reads CASSRVGVYSYNEQFF. DNA for the CDR3: TGTGCCAGCAGCCGCGTCGGCGTATACTCCTACAATGAGCAGTTCTTC. The full variable domain, its missing parts supplied by reference TRBV7-2 and TRBJ2-1, is GAGVSQSPSNKVTEKGKDVELRCDPISGHTALYWYRQSLGQGLEFLIYFQGNSAPDKSGLPSDRFSAERTGGSVSTLTIQRTQQEDSAVYLCASSRVGVYSYNEQFFGPGTRLTVL.